What follows describes a single T cell receptor (beta chain). Its antigen remains unknown. Sequenced material consisted of expressed TCRB transcripts (all of the isolated RNA was reverse transcribed). Produced via immunoSEQ multiplex PCR; TCRdb's table is partial and in-frame only. The profile covers hundreds of thousands of clones, with over 12% appearing a single time and 0.03% to 0.04% taken by the ten largest. The sample belongs to a study of beta chain features in type 1 diabetes. The study, taken as a whole, reports: Any HLA effect on TCRB rearrangement was left unresolved by small sub-analyses. Researchers reported that naive, central memory and Treg TCRB repertoires appeared more similar in patients than in healthy donors. There was a moderate but significant shortening of TCRB CDR3s in all four CD4+ subsets of Type 1 diabetes patients.

CDR1 SGDLS and CDR2 YYNGEE come from the germline V gene. The CDR3 covers 16 residues. The V and J ends lost 0 bases and 6 bases respectively, with 15 bases between them. One heparinised blood draw averaging approximately 100 mL was given by each donor. Sorting based on CD45RO/CCR7/CD25/CD127/CD95/CD27 separated CD4+ naive, central memory, regulatory and stem cell-like memory cells. V and J are TRBV9 and TRBJ2-2; D gene unclear. The source is a man aged 18 to 29 with type 1 diabetes. Sequenced input: naive CD4+ T cells from blood. The CDR3 sequence is CASSVAVRIEAGELFF. CDR3 coding DNA: TGTGCCAGCAGCGTAGCAGTCAGGATAGAAGCCGGGGAGCTGTTTTTT.